Listed here are 21 T cell receptor beta chains from one sample, sequenced in a study of blood T cell repertoires in COVID-19. Assay used: immunoSEQ multiplex PCR; TCRdb lists only in-frame clones, some missing. The sample consists of approximately 240,000 clones, 75% to 90% of them appearing once. Sequencing was carried out using PBMCs or T cells enriched from blood (not recorded which). The source is a woman between 18 and 30 years old in a cohort exposed to, infected with or recovered from COVID-19 (not recorded which).

The CDR3 protein is CASQPRGQGIGTEAFF. The DNA of the CDR3 is TGTGCCAGCCAGCCGCGGGGACAGGGGATCGGCACTGAAGCTTTCTTT. V and J are TRBV9 and TRBJ1-1, with 10 bases identical to TRBD1. CDR1 is SGDLS and CDR2 is YYNGEE in the germline V gene. J lost 4 bases, V lost 7 bases, and 13 bases had no gene match. The CDR3 totals 16 residues.

In nucleotides, the CDR3 is TGTGCCAGCAGCCAAGAACAGAACACTGAAGCTTTCTTT. Amino acids: CASSQEQNTEAFF. The gene calls are TRBV4-2 and TRBJ1-1; D is uncertain. The CDR3 is 13 amino acids. Trimming pared 0 bases from V and 1 base from J, leaving 3 bases between. In germline, CDR1 is LGHNA, CDR2 YNFKEQ.

The J gene is TRBJ2-1, the V gene TRBV24-1; 9 bases agree with TRBD1. This CDR3 has 16 amino acids. V dropped 3 bases and J dropped 7; count of bases not matched to a gene: 9. Looked up from germline, CDR1 is KGHDR and CDR2 is SFDVKD. The CDR3 bases are TGTGCCACCAGTGATAACCGGGACAGGGATTATAATGAGCAGTTCTTC. Translated, it gives CATSDNRDRDYNEQFF.

The chain carries TRBV14 and TRBJ2-7; a weak D match, TRBD2 (6 bases). Germline CDR1 SGHDN, CDR2 FVKESK. This CDR3 contains 19 residues. Trimming took off 4 bases at V and 0 bases at J, with 25 bases between the two ends. This CDR3 reads CASSPSHLSRDFSSYEQYF. The CDR3 region has the DNA TGTGCCAGCAGCCCCTCACACCTCAGCCGGGACTTTAGCTCCTACGAGCAGTACTTC.

The chain couples TRBV7-9 to TRBJ2-1; weak D call: TRBD1 (5 bases). This CDR3 is 15 amino acids long. Trimming took off 1 base at V and 5 bases at J, with 12 bases between the two ends. Germline loops: CDR1 SEHNR, CDR2 FQNEAQ (reference sequence). CDR3 sequence reads: CASSLGRQQDNEQFF. The CDR3 DNA reads as TGTGCCAGCAGCTTAGGACGACAGCAGGACAATGAGCAGTTCTTC.

The V gene is TRBV19, the J gene TRBJ2-1; maybe TRBD1 (6 bases). The CDR3 totals 16 residues. V shed 6 bases and J shed 2 bases, with 17 bases lying between them. The germline CDR1 and CDR2 sequences are LNHDA and SQIVND (reference sequence). The CDR3 bases are TGTGCCAGTAGCCCTAGGGGGAGAAGGACCTACAATGAGCAGTTCTTC. Translated: CASSPRGRRTYNEQFF.

With regard to this clone: This same CDR3 is encoded by further DNA sequences in the sample. V is TRBV6-5 and J is TRBJ1-1, with a possible D match to TRBD1 (6 bases). Trimming shortened V by 0 bases and J by 2 bases, and 7 bases separated the two germline ends. The V gene's germline CDR1 is MNHEY and CDR2 SVGAGI. This CDR3 has 14 residues. Here the CDR3 DNA reads TGTGCCAGCAGTTACTCAGGGGGTAACACTGAAGCTTTCTTT. This gives the protein CASSYSGGNTEAFF.

The V call is TRBV5-1, the J call TRBJ2-7; TRBD2 agrees at 14 bases. V lost 0 bases, J lost 7 bases, and 6 bases stayed unmatched. There are 16 residues in the CDR3. Germline CDR1 SGHRS, CDR2 YFSETQ. The CDR3 DNA reads TGCGCCAGCAGCTTGGGTGGGACTAGCGGGAGTAGAGAGCAGTACTTC. This translates into CASSLGGTSGSREQYF.

This chain connects TRBV2 to TRBJ1-1, with D maybe TRBD1 (5 bases). CDR1 is SNHLY, CDR2 FYNNEI, per germline. Trimming took 7 bases from V and 0 from J, leaving 9 bases between them. The CDR3 is 13 amino acids. Written as DNA, the CDR3 is TGTGCCAGCATGGGGGGTATGAACACTGAAGCTTTCTTT. As protein: CASMGGMNTEAFF.

CDR3 sequence: CASRDRGRETEAFF. The CDR3, as DNA: TGTGCCAGCAGGGACAGGGGGAGGGAAACTGAAGCTTTCTTT. The chain employs TRBV2 and TRBJ1-1, with 10 bases identical to TRBD1. Germline assignment: CDR1 SNHLY and CDR2 FYNNEI. The CDR3 is 14 residues long. The ends lost 6 bases at V and 5 bases at J; junction bases unmatched: 6.

The rearrangement links TRBV2 to TRBJ1-1, with D possibly TRBD1 on 6 matching bases. This CDR3 has 14 amino acids. The germline V gene encodes CDR1 SNHLY and CDR2 FYNNEI. Trimming stripped 7 bases from V and 2 bases from J, with 14 bases between. Here the CDR3 reads CASTPEGENTEAFF. The CDR3 DNA sequence: TGTGCCAGCACCCCCGAGGGGGAAAACACTGAAGCTTTCTTT. The variable domain in full, completed from reference TRBV2 and TRBJ1-1, reads EPEVTQTPSHQVTQMGQEVILRCVPISNHLYFYWYRQILGQKVEFLVSFYNNEISEKSEIFDDQFSVERPDGSNFTLKIRSTKLEDSAMYFCASTPEGENTEAFFGQGTRLTVV.

This chain joins TRBV5-1 and TRBJ2-5; a possible D gene is TRBD1 (6 bases). Germline values: CDR1 SGHRS, CDR2 YFSETQ. V lost 4 bases, J lost 2 bases, and 12 bases lay in between. This CDR3 region has 14 residues. The CDR3 region has the DNA TGCGCCAGCAGCCCAGGACAGCAGCAAGAGACCCAGTACTTC. Its translation: CASSPGQQQETQYF.

The chain joins TRBV28 to TRBJ2-7; the match to TRBD2 covers 8 bases. Germline lookup yields CDR1 MDHEN and CDR2 SYDVKM. V lost 8 bases to trimming and J lost 6 bases; unmatched junction nucleotides: 9. The CDR3 has 13 amino acids. This chain's CDR3 is CASHAGGGREQYF. CDR3 nucleotides: TGTGCCAGCCACGCCGGGGGGGGTCGCGAGCAGTACTTC.

As DNA, the CDR3 is TGTGCCAGCAGCTCCCTGGACGGGACAGTCTATAATTCACCCCTCCACTTT. Translation: CASSSLDGTVYNSPLHF. The J gene is TRBJ1-6, the V gene TRBV7-2; 7 nucleotides line up with TRBD1. Germline lookup yields CDR1 SGHTA and CDR2 FQGNSA. The CDR3 spans 17 residues. V shed 4 bases and J 3 bases; nucleotides not matched to a gene: 9. Supplemented by reference TRBV7-2 and TRBJ1-6, the full variable domain reads GAGVSQSPSNKVTEKGKDVELRCDPISGHTALYWYRQSLGQGLEFLIYFQGNSAPDKSGLPSDRFSAERTGGSVSTLTIQRTQQEDSAVYLCASSSLDGTVYNSPLHFGNGTRLTVT.

The chain has TRBV23-1 and TRBJ2-1, with 7 bases that match TRBD1. TRBV23-1 is filed as an ORF, its function uncertain. The V and J ends lost 4 bases and 4 bases, in that order; junction bases with no gene match: 10. The CDR3 is 16 amino acids. Here the CDR3 reads CASSPLTGRKYNEQFF. The CDR3 bases are TGCGCCAGCAGTCCGCTGACAGGGAGAAAGTACAATGAGCAGTTCTTC.

Only a few counts were recorded for this clone. The chain has TRBV5-5 and TRBJ1-1, with a tentative D call TRBD1 (5 bases). The V end lost 2 bases, the J end lost 7 bases, and 12 bases lay between the germline ends. The germline V gene encodes CDR1 SGHKS and CDR2 YYEKEE (reference sequence). This CDR3 has 13 amino acids. CDR3 DNA sequence: TGTGCCAGCAGCTTAGGTTGGCAGGGTGAAGCTTTCTTT. The encoded protein is CASSLGWQGEAFF.

The chain uses TRBV7-9 and TRBJ2-7, with TRBD1 matching 7 bases. Germline lookup yields CDR1 SEHNR and CDR2 FQNEAQ (reference sequence). CDR3 length equals 14 residues. The V gene end was trimmed by 5 bases and the J gene end by 3 bases; junction bases not matched to a gene: 7. This CDR3 is CASSPRDRDYEQYF. The DNA for the CDR3 is TGTGCCAGCAGCCCAAGGGACAGAGACTACGAGCAGTACTTC.

The CDR3 sequence is CASSGQGNEKLFF. In DNA, the CDR3 is TGCGCCAGCAGTGGGCAGGGGAATGAAAAACTGTTTTTT. The V call is TRBV5-1, the J call TRBJ1-4, with a possible D match to TRBD1 (6 bases). Germline V gene data show CDR1 as SGHRS and CDR2 as YFSETQ. CDR3 length: 13 residues. Trimming took 5 bases from V and 5 from J, leaving 10 bases between them. The full variable domain, in which reference TRBV5-1 and TRBJ1-4 provide the parts outside the CDR3, is KAGVTQTPRYLIKTRGQQVTLSCSPISGHRSVSWYQQTPGQGLQFLFEYFSETQRNKGNFPGRFSGRQFSNSRSEMNVSTLELGDSALYLCASSGQGNEKLFFGSGTQLSVL.

The CDR3 region is CASSKGEADTQYF. The DNA for the CDR3 is TGTGCCAGCAGCAAAGGGGAAGCAGATACGCAGTATTTT. This chain uses TRBV12-3 or TRBV12-4 with TRBJ2-3, with D maybe TRBD1 (5 bases). Deletions cut 6 bases from V and 4 bases from J, with 11 bases between. CDR3 size: 13 residues.

The rearrangement uses TRBV6-5 and TRBJ2-3; D is possibly TRBD2 (5 bases). The CDR3 covers 12 residues. V lost 6 bases and J 11 bases, leaving 15 bases between the germline ends. Per germline, CDR1 MNHEY and CDR2 SVGAGI. CDR3 sequence (DNA): TGTGCCAGCAGCGGGATCAAGGGTGAGCAGTATTTT. Amino acids: CASSGIKGEQYF.

J is TRBJ1-1 and V is TRBV28; D is ambiguous. Germline V gene sequence: CDR1 MDHEN, CDR2 SYDVKM. V was trimmed by 5 bases and J by 0 bases, leaving 7 bases between them. The CDR3 is made up of 13 amino acids. The CDR3 region has the DNA TGTGCCAGCAGTCTAGCCGTGAACACTGAAGCTTTCTTT. This gives the protein CASSLAVNTEAFF.